The 8 T cell receptor beta chains below all came from one sample that was sequenced in a study of T-cell reconstitution after alpha-beta-depleted transplantation in children. Preparation of the TCRbeta library used unique molecular identifiers. TCRdb recomputed calls from the PCR reads with MiXCR, one row per CDR3 protein. The sample contains 600,000 to 700,000 distinct CDR3 sequences, roughly 13% of which appear only once. The input for sequencing was PBMCs, taken before TCRalphabeta/CD19-depleted stem cell transplant. These receptor sequences come from a girl aged 2-9 years with congenital amegakaryocytic thrombocytopenia, due to receive a stem cell transplant.

This clonotype was counted only a few times. The gene calls are TRBV29-1 and TRBJ2-6, with D unclear. In germline, CDR1 is SQVTM, CDR2 ANQGSEA. Deletions cut 7 bases from V and 6 bases from J, with 13 bases between. The length of the CDR3 is 13 residues. CDR3 nucleotides: TGCAGCGCCTTATACCGTGAGGCCAACGTCCTGACTTTC. It codes for CSALYREANVLTF.

The sample holds a few counts of this clonotype. The V and J genes are TRBV20-1 and TRBJ2-7; a possible D gene is TRBD1 (6 bases). With 5 bases removed from V and 0 bases from J, the gap between germline ends came to 14 bases. Germline V gene sequence: CDR1 DFQATT, CDR2 SNEGSKA (reference sequence). The CDR3 is made up of 14 amino acids. The CDR3 region has the DNA TGCAGTGCTCTGGACAGAGGAACCTCCTACGAGCAGTACTTC. Translating gives CSALDRGTSYEQYF.

This chain links TRBV7-8 with TRBJ2-3; 8 nucleotides agree with TRBD2. This CDR3 region has 17 residues. V gave up 5 bases and J gave up 2 bases; unmatched junction bases: 12. From germline, CDR1 is SGHVS and CDR2 FQNEAQ. The CDR3 nucleotides are TGTGCCAGCAGCCCCTCCCGAGGACTAGCTGTCACAGATACGCAGTATTTT. This sequence encodes CASSPSRGLAVTDTQYF.

This clonotype has at least ten counts. The genes are TRBV7-6 and TRBJ2-1; possible D gene TRBD1, 6 bases. Trimming pared 4 bases from V and 10 bases from J, leaving 20 bases between. Germline loops: CDR1 SGHVS, CDR2 FNYEAQ. The CDR3 consists of 15 residues. The CDR3 nucleotides read TGTGCCAGCAGCTCGAGGACAGAAATTCTATTCGAGCAGTTCTTC. Residues: CASSSRTEILFEQFF.

This clonotype has more than one count but fewer than ten. This rearrangement joins TRBV20-1 to TRBJ2-7; D may match TRBD1 or TRBD2 (6 bases each). V dropped 4 bases and J dropped 2 bases, with 21 bases sitting between them. CDR3 size: 16 residues. From germline, CDR1 is DFQATT and CDR2 SNEGSKA (reference sequence). CDR3 DNA sequence: TGCAGTGCTATCGGTCGGGGAAGGGGGAGGACCTACGAGCAGTACTTC. It codes for CSAIGRGRGRTYEQYF.

This clonotype turned up a few times. The CDR3 spells CASSWGDQETQYF. In nucleotides, the CDR3 is TGCGCCAGCAGCTGGGGTGATCAAGAGACCCAGTACTTC. This rearrangement joins TRBV5-1 to TRBJ2-5, with D uncertain. V lost 3 bases and J 2 bases, leaving 8 bases between the germline ends. This CDR3 spans 13 amino acids. The germline gives CDR1 SGHRS, CDR2 YFSETQ.

The rearrangement links TRBV12-3 or TRBV12-4 to TRBJ2-4; 8 bases are a match to TRBD2. This CDR3 has 16 amino acids. V shed 3 bases, J shed 6 bases, and the junction held 10 bases outside the gene matches. This chain's CDR3 is CASSLYGTAGGNIQYF. The CDR3 DNA is TGTGCCAGCAGTTTGTACGGGACCGCGGGGGGAAACATTCAGTACTTC.

This clonotype has a handful of counts. V gene TRBV3-1 combines with J gene TRBJ1-1; 10 bases align to TRBD1. This CDR3 has 14 amino acids. The J segment lost 5 bases and the V segment lost 5 bases, leaving 5 bases of the junction unmatched. The germline gives CDR1 LGHDT, CDR2 YNNKEL (reference sequence). The CDR3 DNA follows: TGTGCCAGCAGCGGCCGGGACAGGGGTACTGAAGCTTTCTTT. Protein product: CASSGRDRGTEAFF. Combining the CDR3 with reference TRBV3-1 and TRBJ1-1 gives the whole variable domain DTAVSQTPKYLVTQMGNDKSIKCEQNLGHDTMYWYKQDSKKFLKIMFSYNNKELIINETVPNRFSPKSPDKAHLNLHINSLELGDSAVYFCASSGRDRGTEAFFGQGTRLTVV.